Each of the 13 T cell receptor beta chains below was sequenced from the same sample in a study of PD-L1 blockade in urothelial cancer. Time point denoted: pretreatment peripheral blood. Only in-frame clones appear in the TCRdb table, and some are missing; sequencing was by immunoSEQ multiplex PCR. This repertoire shows tens of thousands of clones, more than 75% found once; its top ten account for approximately 1.7%. This specimen was PBMCs, taken around atezolizumab (anti-PD-L1) treatment. The receptor set was obtained from a man between 45 and 60 years old with urothelial cancer.

The rearrangement links TRBV2 to TRBJ2-3; TRBD2 matches 7 bases. The V and J ends lost 6 bases and 8 bases, in that order; junction bases with no gene match: 11. Germline V gene sequence: CDR1 SNHLY, CDR2 FYNNEI. This CDR3 spans 14 amino acids. CDR3 nucleotide sequence: TGTGCCAGCAGGACAACTAGCGTTCAGACTACGCAGTATTTT. This translates into CASRTTSVQTTQYF.

CDR3 in amino acids: CAISEGQGSTDTQYF. The DNA for the CDR3 is TGTGCCATCAGTGAGGGACAGGGAAGCACAGATACGCAGTATTTT. The V and J genes are TRBV10-3 and TRBJ2-3; 8 bases map to TRBD1. The length of the CDR3 is 15 residues. V shed 2 bases, J shed 0 bases, and the junction held 1 base outside the gene matches. Germline V gene lookup returns CDR1 ENHRY and CDR2 SYGVKD.

The rearrangement joins TRBV6-1 to TRBJ1-6, with D perhaps TRBD1 (6 bases). Germline CDR1 and CDR2: MNHNS and SASEGT. This CDR3 region has 13 residues. The germline V and J ends were trimmed by 7 bases and 7 bases, with 11 bases remaining between them. Here the CDR3 reads CASTLTGNSPLHF. The CDR3 DNA reads TGTGCCAGCACTCTCACAGGGAATTCACCCCTCCACTTT.

J is TRBJ2-3 and V is TRBV2; 13 bases map to TRBD2. CDR3 size: 18 residues. Germline V gene lookup returns CDR1 SNHLY and CDR2 FYNNEI. J was trimmed by 1 base and V by 4 bases; bases with no gene match: 8. Here the CDR3 DNA reads TGTGCCAGCAGTGTCACTAGCGGGGGGGTCCCGGGCACAGATACGCAGTATTTT. Its translation: CASSVTSGGVPGTDTQYF.

The sample holds one count of this clone. This chain connects TRBV5-1 to TRBJ1-4, with D hard to call. The CDR3 is 15 amino acids. Germline-derived CDR1 and CDR2 are SGHRS and YFSETQ. Trimming took 4 bases from V and 6 from J, leaving 16 bases between them. In nucleotides, the CDR3 is TGCGCCAGCAGCGCTACGGGAATTCTGTATGAAAAACTGTTTTTT. Protein product: CASSATGILYEKLFF.

There are a few counts of this clone. The chain joins TRBV6-5 to TRBJ2-1; possibly TRBD2 for D (5 bases). The V and J ends lost 6 bases and 11 bases respectively, with 11 bases between them. From germline, CDR1 is MNHEY and CDR2 SVGAGI. The CDR3 has 11 amino acids. CDR3 residues: CASRADGKQFF. In DNA, the CDR3 is TGTGCCAGCAGAGCGGACGGGAAGCAGTTCTTC.

The gene calls are TRBV6-5 and TRBJ1-2, with D perhaps matching TRBD1 (6 bases). Per germline, CDR1 MNHEY and CDR2 SVGAGI. The CDR3 runs to 14 residues. Trimming shortened V by 7 bases and J by 3 bases, and 15 bases separated the two germline ends. CDR3 protein: CASTLGGDHYGYTF. CDR3 bases: TGTGCCAGCACCCTAGGGGGGGACCACTATGGCTACACCTTC.

Details on this clone: Relative to the germline gene, one junction end is altered; a read error may explain this. This chain links TRBV5-5 with TRBJ2-5; D is perhaps TRBD2 (7 bases). Germline values: CDR1 SGHKS, CDR2 YYEKEE (reference sequence). CDR3 size: 14 residues. CDR3 protein: CASTFGGGQEAQYF. In nucleotides, the CDR3 is TGTGCCAGCACCTTCGGCGGGGGCCAAGAGGCCCAGTACTTC. Drawing the rest from reference TRBV5-5 and TRBJ2-5, the complete variable domain is DAGVTQSPTHLIKTRGQQVTLRCSPISGHKSVSWYQQVLGQGPQFIFQYYEKEERGRGNFPDRFSARQFPNYSSELNVNALLLGDSALYLCASTFGGGQEAQYFGPGTRLLVL.

V is TRBV14 and J is TRBJ1-2; a possible D gene is TRBD1 (6 bases). The V end was cut by 1 base, the J end by 4 bases, with 10 bases between. This CDR3 spans 14 amino acids. Germline V gene sequence: CDR1 SGHDN, CDR2 FVKESK. The CDR3 region has the DNA TGTGCCAGCAGCCAAGTCAGGGGTCCCTATGGCTACACCTTC. This sequence encodes CASSQVRGPYGYTF.

With regard to this clone: Different DNA sequences within this sample yield the same CDR3. The rearrangement uses TRBV11-2 and TRBJ1-2; D is undetermined. Germline CDR1 SGHAT, CDR2 FQNNGV. V was cut by 0 bases and J by 5 bases, with 10 bases left in between. The CDR3 loop spans 14 amino acids. The CDR3 spells CASSLDLRLYGYTF. The CDR3 DNA reads as TGTGCCAGCAGCTTAGATTTGAGGTTATATGGCTACACCTTC.

The CDR3 protein is CASSPRDFLFKDTQYF. CDR3 nucleotide sequence: TGTGCCAGCAGCCCTCGGGACTTCCTATTTAAGGATACGCAGTATTTT. The J gene is TRBJ2-3, the V gene TRBV7-8, with D tentatively TRBD2 (6 bases). From germline, CDR1 is SGHVS and CDR2 FQNEAQ. V lost 5 bases to trimming and J lost 6 bases, with 21 bases between them. This CDR3 is 16 amino acids long.

V and J are TRBV20-1 and TRBJ1-1; TRBD1 is a possible D gene (5 bases). V lost 6 bases to trimming and J lost 11 bases, with 16 bases between them. The CDR3 is 11 amino acids. CDR1 and CDR2 from the germline V gene are DFQATT and SNEGSKA (reference sequence). The CDR3 loop reads CSAAGDYDAFF. In nucleotides, the CDR3 is TGCAGTGCCGCGGGGGATTACGACGCTTTCTTT.

This clone was seen just once. CDR3 loop: CASSVGGAKVYTF. The CDR3 DNA follows: TGTGCCAGCAGTGTCGGAGGGGCCAAAGTCTACACCTTC. The V and J genes are TRBV6-1 and TRBJ1-2; tentative D call: TRBD1 (5 bases). The CDR3 loop spans 13 amino acids. V lost 4 bases to trimming and J lost 10 bases, with 16 bases between them. CDR1 is MNHNS and CDR2 is SASEGT in the germline V gene.